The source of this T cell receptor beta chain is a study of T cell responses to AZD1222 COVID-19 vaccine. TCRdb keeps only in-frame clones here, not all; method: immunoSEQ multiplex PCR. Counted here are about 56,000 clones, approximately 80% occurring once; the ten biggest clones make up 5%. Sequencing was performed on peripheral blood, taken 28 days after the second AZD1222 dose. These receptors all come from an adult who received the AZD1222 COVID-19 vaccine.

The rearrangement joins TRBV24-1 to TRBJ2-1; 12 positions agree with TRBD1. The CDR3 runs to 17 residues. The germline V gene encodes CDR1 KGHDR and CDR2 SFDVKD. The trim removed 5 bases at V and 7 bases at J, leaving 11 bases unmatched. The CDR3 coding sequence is TGTGCCACCAGTGGATCCATGGGACAGGGGGCGGGTAATGAGCAGTTCTTC. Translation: CATSGSMGQGAGNEQFF.